The next 2 T cell receptor beta chains were all read from a single sample in a study of blood T cell repertoires in COVID-19. The protocol was immunoSEQ multiplex PCR, while the TCRdb copy is restricted to in-frame clones and leaves out a portion. The table lists about 210,000 clones, around 82% of them singletons. The sequencing input was peripheral blood. These receptors all stem from a woman in her 50s with acute or convalescent COVID-19.

V usage is TRBV5-5 and J usage is TRBJ2-5, with D possibly being TRBD2 (6 bases). The V gene lost 1 base and the J gene lost 4 bases, with 11 bases spanning the gap. There are 14 residues in the CDR3. The germline V gene encodes CDR1 SGHKS and CDR2 YYEKEE (reference sequence). The CDR3 bases are TGTGCCAGCAGCTTGTTTTCCGGGGGAGAGACCCAGTACTTC. It yields the protein CASSLFSGGETQYF.

This clone was seen more than once but under ten times. The chain is built from TRBV6-1 and TRBJ1-3; D gene ambiguous. This CDR3 is 15 amino acids long. CDR1 and CDR2 (germline): MNHNS, SASEGT. Between the trimmed V and J ends, which lost 1 base and 2 bases, there was a span of 9 bases. The CDR3 protein is CASSEGADPGNTIYF. CDR3 coding DNA: TGTGCCAGCAGTGAAGGGGCAGATCCTGGAAACACCATATATTTT.